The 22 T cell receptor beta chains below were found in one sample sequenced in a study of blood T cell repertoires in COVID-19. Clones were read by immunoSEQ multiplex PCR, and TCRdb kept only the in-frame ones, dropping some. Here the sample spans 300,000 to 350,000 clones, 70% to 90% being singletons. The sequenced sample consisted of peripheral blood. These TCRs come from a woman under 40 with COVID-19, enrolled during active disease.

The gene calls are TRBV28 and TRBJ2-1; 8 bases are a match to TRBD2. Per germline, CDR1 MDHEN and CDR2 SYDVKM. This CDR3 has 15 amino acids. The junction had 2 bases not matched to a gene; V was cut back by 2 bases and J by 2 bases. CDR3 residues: CASSLKAGAYNEQFF. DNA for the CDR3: TGTGCCAGCAGTTTAAAAGCGGGGGCCTACAATGAGCAGTTCTTC.

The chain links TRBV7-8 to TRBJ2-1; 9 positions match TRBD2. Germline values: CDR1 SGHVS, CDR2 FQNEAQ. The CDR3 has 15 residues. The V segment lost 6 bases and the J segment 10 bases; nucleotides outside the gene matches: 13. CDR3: CASRSAGGPFWEQFF. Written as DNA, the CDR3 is TGTGCCAGCAGATCAGCGGGGGGTCCTTTCTGGGAGCAGTTCTTC. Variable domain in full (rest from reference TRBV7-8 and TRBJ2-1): GAGVSQSPRYKVAKRGQDVALRCDPISGHVSLFWYQQALGQGPEFLTYFQNEAQLDKSGLPSDRFFAERPEGSVSTLKIQRTQQEDSAVYLCASRSAGGPFWEQFFGPGTRLTVL.

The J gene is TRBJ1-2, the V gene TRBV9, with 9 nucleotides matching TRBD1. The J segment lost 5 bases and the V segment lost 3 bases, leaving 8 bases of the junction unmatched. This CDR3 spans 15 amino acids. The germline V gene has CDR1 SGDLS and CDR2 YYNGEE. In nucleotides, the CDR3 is TGTGCCAGCAGCGCCGGACAGGGGATGGGGTATGGCTACACCTTC. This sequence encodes CASSAGQGMGYGYTF.

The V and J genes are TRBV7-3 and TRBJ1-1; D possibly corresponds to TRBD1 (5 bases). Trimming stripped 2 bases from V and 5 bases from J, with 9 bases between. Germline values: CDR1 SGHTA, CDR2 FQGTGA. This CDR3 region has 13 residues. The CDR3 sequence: CASSLGGMTEAFF. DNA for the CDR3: TGTGCCAGCAGCTTAGGGGGGATGACTGAAGCTTTCTTT.

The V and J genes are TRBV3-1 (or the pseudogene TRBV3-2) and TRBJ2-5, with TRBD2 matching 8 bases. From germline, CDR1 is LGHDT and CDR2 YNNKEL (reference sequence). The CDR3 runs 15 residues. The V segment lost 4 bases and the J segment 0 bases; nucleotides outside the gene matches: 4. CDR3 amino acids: CASSLLAGNQETQYF. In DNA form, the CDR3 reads TGTGCCAGCAGCCTGTTAGCGGGGAACCAAGAGACCCAGTACTTC.

CDR3 bases: TGTGCCAGCAGTGCAAGCACGTCAGATACGCAGTATTTT. Its translation: CASSASTSDTQYF. This chain links TRBV2 with TRBJ2-3; D is ambiguous. Trimming removed 4 bases from V and 4 bases from J, with 9 bases in between. The CDR3 has 13 residues. Germline assignment: CDR1 SNHLY and CDR2 FYNNEI.

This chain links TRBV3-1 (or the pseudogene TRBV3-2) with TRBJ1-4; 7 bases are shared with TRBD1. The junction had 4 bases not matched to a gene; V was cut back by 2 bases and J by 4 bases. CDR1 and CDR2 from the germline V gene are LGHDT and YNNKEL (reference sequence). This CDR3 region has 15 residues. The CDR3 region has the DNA TGTGCCAGCAGCCAATTTGGACAGGATAATGAAAAACTGTTTTTT. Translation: CASSQFGQDNEKLFF.

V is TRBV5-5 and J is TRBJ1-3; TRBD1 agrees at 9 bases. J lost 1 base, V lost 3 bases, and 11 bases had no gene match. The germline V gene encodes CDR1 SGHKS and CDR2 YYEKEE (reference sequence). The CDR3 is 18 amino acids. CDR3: CASSSGQGSIWSGNTIYF. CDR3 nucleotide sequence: TGTGCCAGCAGCTCGGGACAGGGTTCTATCTGGTCTGGAAACACCATATATTTT.

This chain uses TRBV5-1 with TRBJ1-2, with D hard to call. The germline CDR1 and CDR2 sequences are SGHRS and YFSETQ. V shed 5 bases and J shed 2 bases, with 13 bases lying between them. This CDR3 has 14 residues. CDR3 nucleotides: TGCGCCAGCAGGGAGGCACCGGGGAACTATGGCTACACCTTC. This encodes CASREAPGNYGYTF.

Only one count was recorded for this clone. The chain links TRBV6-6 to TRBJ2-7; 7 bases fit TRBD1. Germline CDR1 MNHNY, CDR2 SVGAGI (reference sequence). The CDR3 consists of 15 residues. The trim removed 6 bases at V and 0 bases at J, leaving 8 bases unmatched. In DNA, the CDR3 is TGTGCCAGCAGCAACAGGGGCCAAAGCTCCTACGAGCAGTACTTC. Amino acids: CASSNRGQSSYEQYF.

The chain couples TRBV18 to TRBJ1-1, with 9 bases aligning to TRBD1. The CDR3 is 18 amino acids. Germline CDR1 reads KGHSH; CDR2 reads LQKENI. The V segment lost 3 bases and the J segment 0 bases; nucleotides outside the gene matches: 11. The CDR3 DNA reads TGTGCCAGCTCACCGGGGACAGGGTTTGTTAGGGTGAACACTGAAGCTTTCTTT. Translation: CASSPGTGFVRVNTEAFF. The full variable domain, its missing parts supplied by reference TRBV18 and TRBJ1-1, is NAGVMQNPRHLVRRRGQEARLRCSPMKGHSHVYWYRQLPEEGLKFMVYLQKENIIDESGMPKERFSAEFPKEGPSILRIQQVVRGDSAAYFCASSPGTGFVRVNTEAFFGQGTRLTVV.

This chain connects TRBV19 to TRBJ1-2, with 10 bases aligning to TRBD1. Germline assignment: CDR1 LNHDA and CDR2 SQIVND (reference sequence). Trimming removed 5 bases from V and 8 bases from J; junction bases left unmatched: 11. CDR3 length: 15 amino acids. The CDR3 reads CASSATDRGFQGYTF. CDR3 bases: TGTGCCAGTAGTGCCACGGACAGGGGGTTTCAAGGCTACACCTTC. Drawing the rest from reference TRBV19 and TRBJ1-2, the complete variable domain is DGGITQSPKYLFRKEGQNVTLSCEQNLNHDAMYWYRQDPGQGLRLIYYSQIVNDFQKGDIAEGYSVSREKKESFPLTVTSAQKNPTAFYLCASSATDRGFQGYTFGSGTRLTVV.

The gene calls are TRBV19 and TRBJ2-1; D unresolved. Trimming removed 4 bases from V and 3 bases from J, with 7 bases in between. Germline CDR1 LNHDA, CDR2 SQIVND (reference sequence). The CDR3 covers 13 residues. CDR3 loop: CASSNGHYNEQFF. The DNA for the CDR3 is TGTGCCAGTAGTAATGGGCACTACAATGAGCAGTTCTTC. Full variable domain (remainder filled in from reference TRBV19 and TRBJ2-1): DGGITQSPKYLFRKEGQNVTLSCEQNLNHDAMYWYRQDPGQGLRLIYYSQIVNDFQKGDIAEGYSVSREKKESFPLTVTSAQKNPTAFYLCASSNGHYNEQFFGPGTRLTVL.

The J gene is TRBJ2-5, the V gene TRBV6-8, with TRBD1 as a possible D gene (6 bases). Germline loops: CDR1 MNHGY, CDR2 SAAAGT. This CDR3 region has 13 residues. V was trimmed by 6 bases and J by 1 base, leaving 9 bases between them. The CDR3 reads CASSRGTQETQYF. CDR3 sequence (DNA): TGTGCCAGCAGCAGGGGAACCCAAGAGACCCAGTACTTC.

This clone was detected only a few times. The CDR3 DNA sequence: TGTGCCAGCAGCCACAGGGGCCGCTCCTACGAGCAGTACTTC. Translation: CASSHRGRSYEQYF. V gene TRBV3-1 (or the pseudogene TRBV3-2) combines with J gene TRBJ2-7, with TRBD1 as a possible D gene (6 bases). Germline CDR1 and CDR2: LGHDT and YNNKEL (reference sequence). The CDR3 is 14 amino acids. Trimming stripped 3 bases from V and 0 bases from J, with 9 bases between.

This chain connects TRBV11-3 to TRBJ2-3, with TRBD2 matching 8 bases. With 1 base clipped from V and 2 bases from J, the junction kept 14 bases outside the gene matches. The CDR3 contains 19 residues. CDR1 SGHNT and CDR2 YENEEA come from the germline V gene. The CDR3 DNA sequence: TGTGCCAGCAGCTTAGGTCGCCGTTCTGCGGGGGGAACCACAGATACGCAGTATTTT. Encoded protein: CASSLGRRSAGGTTDTQYF.

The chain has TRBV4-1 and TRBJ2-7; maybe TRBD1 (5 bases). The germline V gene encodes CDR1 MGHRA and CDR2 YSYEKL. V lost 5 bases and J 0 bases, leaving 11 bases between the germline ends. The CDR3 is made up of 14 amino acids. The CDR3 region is CASSSTESSYEQYF. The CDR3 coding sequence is TGCGCCAGCAGCTCGACAGAGAGCTCCTACGAGCAGTACTTC.

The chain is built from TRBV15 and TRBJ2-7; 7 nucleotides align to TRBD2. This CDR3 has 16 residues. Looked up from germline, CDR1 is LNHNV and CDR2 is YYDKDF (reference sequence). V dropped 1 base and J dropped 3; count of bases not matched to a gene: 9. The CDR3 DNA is TGTGCCACCAGCAGAGGCGGGCGGGGGTTAGGCTACGAGCAGTACTTC. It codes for CATSRGGRGLGYEQYF.

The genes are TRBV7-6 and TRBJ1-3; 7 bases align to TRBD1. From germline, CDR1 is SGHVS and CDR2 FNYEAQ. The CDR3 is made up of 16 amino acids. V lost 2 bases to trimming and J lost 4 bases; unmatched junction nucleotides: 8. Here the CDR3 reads CASSLSSRDRGNTIYF. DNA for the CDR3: TGTGCCAGCAGCTTATCAAGCCGGGACAGAGGAAACACCATATATTTT.

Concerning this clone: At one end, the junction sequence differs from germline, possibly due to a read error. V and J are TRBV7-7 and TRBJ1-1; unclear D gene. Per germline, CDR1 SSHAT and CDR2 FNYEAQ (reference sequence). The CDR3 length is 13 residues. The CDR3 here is CASSLDLDTEAFF. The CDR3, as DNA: TGTGCTAGCAGCTTAGACTTGGACACTGAAGCTTTCTTT.

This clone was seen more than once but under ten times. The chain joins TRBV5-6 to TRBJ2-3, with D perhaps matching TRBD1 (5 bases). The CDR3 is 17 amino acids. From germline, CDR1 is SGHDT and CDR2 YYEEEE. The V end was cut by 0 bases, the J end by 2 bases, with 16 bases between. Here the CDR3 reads CASSLEGASFYTDTQYF. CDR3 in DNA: TGTGCCAGCAGCTTGGAAGGGGCTAGTTTCTACACAGATACGCAGTATTTT.

The CDR3 DNA is TGTGCCAGCAGCACGGGACAGGGAATCTATGGCTACACCTTC. This encodes CASSTGQGIYGYTF. This chain connects TRBV3-1 (or the pseudogene TRBV3-2) to TRBJ1-2, with 9 bases lining up with TRBD1. The CDR3 extends over 14 amino acids. V gave up 5 bases and J gave up 4 bases; unmatched junction bases: 5. CDR1 and CDR2 (germline): LGHDT, YNNKEL (reference sequence).